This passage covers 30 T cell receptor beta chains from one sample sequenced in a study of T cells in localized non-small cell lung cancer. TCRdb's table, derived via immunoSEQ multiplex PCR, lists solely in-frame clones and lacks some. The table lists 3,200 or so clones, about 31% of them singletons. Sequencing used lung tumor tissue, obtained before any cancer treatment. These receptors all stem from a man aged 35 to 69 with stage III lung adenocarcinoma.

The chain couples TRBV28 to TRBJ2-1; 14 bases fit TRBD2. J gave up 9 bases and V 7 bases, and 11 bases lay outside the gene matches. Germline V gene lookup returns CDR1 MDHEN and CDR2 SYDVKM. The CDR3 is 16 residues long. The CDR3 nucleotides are TGTGCCAGCACCCAATGGGGGACTAGCGGGAGAAGTGAGCAGTTCTTC. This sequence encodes CASTQWGTSGRSEQFF.

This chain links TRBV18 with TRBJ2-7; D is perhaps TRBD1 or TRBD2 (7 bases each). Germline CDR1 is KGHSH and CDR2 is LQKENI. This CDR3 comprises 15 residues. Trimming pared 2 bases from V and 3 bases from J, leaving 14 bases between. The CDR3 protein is CASSPASRGGYEQYF. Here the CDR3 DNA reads TGTGCCAGCTCACCAGCGAGCAGGGGGGGCTACGAGCAGTACTTC.

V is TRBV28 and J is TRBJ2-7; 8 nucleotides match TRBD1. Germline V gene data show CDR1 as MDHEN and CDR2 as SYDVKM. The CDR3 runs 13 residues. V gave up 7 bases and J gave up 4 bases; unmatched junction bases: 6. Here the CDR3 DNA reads TGTGCCAGCATAGGGCAGGGGGCGTACGAGCAGTACTTC. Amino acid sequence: CASIGQGAYEQYF.

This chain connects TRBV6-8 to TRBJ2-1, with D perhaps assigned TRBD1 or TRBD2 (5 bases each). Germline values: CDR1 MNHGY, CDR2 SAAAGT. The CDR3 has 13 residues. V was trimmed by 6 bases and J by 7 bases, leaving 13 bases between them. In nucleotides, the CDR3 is TGTGCCAGCAGCGGTTCGGGACGGAATGAGCAGTTCTTC. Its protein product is CASSGSGRNEQFF.

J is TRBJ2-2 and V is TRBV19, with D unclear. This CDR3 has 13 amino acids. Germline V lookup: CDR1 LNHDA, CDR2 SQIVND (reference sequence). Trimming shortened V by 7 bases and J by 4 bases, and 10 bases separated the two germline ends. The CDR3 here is CASTTRVTGELFF. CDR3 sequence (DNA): TGTGCCAGTACCACAAGGGTCACCGGGGAGCTGTTTTTT.

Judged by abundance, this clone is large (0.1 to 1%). CDR3 nucleotide sequence: TGTGCCAGCAGCCGACACGACAGTTCGAACACTGAAGCTTTCTTT. Its translation: CASSRHDSSNTEAFF. V and J are TRBV6-8 and TRBJ1-1; tentatively, D is TRBD1 (5 bases). V was cut by 6 bases and J by 1 base, with 15 bases left in between. The CDR3 is made up of 15 amino acids. The germline V gene encodes CDR1 MNHGY and CDR2 SAAAGT.

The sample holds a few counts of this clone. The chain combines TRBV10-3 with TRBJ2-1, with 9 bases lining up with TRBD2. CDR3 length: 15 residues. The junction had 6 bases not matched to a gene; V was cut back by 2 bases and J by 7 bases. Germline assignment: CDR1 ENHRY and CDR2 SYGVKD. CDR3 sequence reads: CAISEGAGGANEQFF. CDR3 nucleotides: TGTGCCATCAGTGAGGGGGCGGGAGGGGCAAATGAGCAGTTCTTC.

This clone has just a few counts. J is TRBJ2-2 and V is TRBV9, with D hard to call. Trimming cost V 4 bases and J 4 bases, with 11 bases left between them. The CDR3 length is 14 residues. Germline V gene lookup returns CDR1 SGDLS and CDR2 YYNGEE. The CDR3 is CASSPRSFTGELFF. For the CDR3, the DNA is TGTGCCAGCAGCCCCCGGTCTTTCACCGGGGAGCTGTTTTTT.

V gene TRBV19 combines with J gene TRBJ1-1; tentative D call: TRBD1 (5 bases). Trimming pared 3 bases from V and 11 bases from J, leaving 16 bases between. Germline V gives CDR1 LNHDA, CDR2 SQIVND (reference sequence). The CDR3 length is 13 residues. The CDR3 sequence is CASSIFLTDGAFF. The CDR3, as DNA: TGTGCCAGTAGTATTTTTCTGACAGACGGCGCTTTCTTT.

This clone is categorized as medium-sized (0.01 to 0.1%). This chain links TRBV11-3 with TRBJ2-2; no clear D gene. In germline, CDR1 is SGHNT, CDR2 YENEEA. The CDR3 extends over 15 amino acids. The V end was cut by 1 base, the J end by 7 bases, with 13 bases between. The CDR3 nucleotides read TGTGCCAGCAGCTTAGTATCTGGGAAGGTCGGGGAGCTGTTTTTT. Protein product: CASSLVSGKVGELFF.

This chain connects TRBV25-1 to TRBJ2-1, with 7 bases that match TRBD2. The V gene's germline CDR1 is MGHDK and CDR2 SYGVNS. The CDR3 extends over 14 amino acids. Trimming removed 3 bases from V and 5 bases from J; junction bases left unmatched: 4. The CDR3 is CASSDSGGNNEQFF. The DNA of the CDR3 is TGTGCCAGCAGTGATTCGGGGGGAAACAATGAGCAGTTCTTC.

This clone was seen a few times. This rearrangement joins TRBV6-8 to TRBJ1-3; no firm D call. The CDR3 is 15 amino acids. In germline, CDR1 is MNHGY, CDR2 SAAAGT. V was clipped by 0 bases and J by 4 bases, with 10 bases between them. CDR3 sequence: CASSYSGSSGNTIYF. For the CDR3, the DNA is TGTGCCAGCAGTTACTCGGGGTCTTCCGGAAACACCATATATTTT.

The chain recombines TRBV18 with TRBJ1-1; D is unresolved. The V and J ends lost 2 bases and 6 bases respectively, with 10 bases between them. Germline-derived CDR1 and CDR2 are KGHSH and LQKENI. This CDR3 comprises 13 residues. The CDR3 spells CASSPREESEAFF. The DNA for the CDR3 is TGTGCCAGCTCACCAAGAGAGGAATCTGAAGCTTTCTTT.

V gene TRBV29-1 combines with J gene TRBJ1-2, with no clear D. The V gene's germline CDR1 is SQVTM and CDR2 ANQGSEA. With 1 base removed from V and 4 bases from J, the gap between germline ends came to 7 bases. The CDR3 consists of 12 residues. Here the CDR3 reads CSVEGLSYGYTF. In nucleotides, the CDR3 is TGCAGCGTTGAAGGGTTAAGCTATGGCTACACCTTC. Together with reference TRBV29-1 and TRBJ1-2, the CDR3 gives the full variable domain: SAVISQKPSRDICQRGTSLTIQCQVDSQVTMMFWYRQQPGQSLTLIATANQGSEATYESGFVIDKFPISRPNLTFSTLTVSNMSPEDSSIYLCSVEGLSYGYTFGSGTRLTVV.

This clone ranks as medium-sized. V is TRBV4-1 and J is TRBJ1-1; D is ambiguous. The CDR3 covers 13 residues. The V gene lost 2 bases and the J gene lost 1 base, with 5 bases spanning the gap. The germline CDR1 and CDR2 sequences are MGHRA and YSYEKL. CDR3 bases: TGCGCCAGCAGCCAAAGAGCGAACACTGAAGCTTTCTTT. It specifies CASSQRANTEAFF.

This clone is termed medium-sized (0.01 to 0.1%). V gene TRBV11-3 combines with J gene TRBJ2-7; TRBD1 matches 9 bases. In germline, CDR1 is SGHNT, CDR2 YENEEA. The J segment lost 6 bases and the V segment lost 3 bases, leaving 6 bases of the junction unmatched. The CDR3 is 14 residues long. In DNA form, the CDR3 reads TGTGCCAGCAGCTTGGGACAGGGAGGCGGCGAGCAGTACGTC. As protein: CASSLGQGGGEQYV.

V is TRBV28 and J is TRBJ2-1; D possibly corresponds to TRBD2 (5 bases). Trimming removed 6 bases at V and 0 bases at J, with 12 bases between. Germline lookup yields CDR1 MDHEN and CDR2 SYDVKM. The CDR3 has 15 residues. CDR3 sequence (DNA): TGTGCCAGCAGACCAACTGGGAGCTCCTACAATGAGCAGTTCTTC. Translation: CASRPTGSSYNEQFF.

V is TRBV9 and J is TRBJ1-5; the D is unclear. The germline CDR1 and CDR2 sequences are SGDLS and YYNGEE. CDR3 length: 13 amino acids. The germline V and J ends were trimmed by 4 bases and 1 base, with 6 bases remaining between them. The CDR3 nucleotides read TGTGCCAGCAGCCGGGAAAGCAATCAGCCCCAGCATTTT. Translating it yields CASSRESNQPQHF.

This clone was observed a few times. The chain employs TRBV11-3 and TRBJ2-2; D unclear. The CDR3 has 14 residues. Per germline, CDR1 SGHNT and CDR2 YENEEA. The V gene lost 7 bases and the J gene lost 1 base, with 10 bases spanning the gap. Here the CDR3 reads CASTSLLNTGELFF. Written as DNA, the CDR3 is TGTGCCAGCACCTCCCTGCTGAACACCGGGGAGCTGTTTTTT.

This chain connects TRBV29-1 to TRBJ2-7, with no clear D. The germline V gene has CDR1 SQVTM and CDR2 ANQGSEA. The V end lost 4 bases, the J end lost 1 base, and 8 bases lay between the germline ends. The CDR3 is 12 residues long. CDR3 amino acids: CSVVRNSYEQYF. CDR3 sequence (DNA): TGCAGCGTTGTGCGCAATTCCTACGAGCAGTACTTC.

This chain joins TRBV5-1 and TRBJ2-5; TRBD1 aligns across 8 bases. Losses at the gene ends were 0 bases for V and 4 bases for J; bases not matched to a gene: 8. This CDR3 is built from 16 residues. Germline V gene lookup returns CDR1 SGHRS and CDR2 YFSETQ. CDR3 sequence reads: CASSLDPGGRGETQYF. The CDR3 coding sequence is TGCGCCAGCAGCTTGGATCCAGGGGGCAGGGGAGAGACCCAGTACTTC.

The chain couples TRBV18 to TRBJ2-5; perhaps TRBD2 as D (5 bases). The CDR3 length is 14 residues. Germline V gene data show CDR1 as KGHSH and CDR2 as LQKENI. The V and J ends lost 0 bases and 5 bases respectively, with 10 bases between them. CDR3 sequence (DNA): TGTGCCAGCTCACCACCCACTAGGTCGGAGACCCAGTACTTC. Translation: CASSPPTRSETQYF.

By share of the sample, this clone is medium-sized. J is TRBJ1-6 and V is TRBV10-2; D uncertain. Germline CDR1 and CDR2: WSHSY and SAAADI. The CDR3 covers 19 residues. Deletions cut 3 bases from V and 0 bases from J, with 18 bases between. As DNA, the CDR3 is TGCGCCAGCAGTGAAGTTGAGGGTCGGTTGAGCTCCTATAATTCACCCCTCCACTTT. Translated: CASSEVEGRLSSYNSPLHF.

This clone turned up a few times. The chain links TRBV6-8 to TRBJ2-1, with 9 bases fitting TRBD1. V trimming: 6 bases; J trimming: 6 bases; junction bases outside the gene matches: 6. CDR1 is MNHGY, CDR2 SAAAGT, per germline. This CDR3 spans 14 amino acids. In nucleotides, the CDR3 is TGTGCCAGCAGCCGGGACAGGGTAACCAATGAGCAGTTCTTC. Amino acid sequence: CASSRDRVTNEQFF.

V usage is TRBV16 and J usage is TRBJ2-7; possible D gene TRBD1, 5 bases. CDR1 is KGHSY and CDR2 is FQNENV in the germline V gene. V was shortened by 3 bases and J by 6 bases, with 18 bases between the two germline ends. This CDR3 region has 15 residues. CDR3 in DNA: TGTGCCAGCAGCCACGTTCTCTTAGGGGTCGGCGAGCAGTACGTC. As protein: CASSHVLLGVGEQYV.

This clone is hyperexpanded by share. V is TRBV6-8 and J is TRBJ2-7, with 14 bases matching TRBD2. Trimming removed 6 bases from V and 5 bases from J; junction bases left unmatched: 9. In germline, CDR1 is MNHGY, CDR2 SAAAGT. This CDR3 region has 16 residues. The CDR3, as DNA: TGTGCCAGCAGCGCCGGACTAGCGGGAGGAGGGGACGAGCAGTACTTC. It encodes CASSAGLAGGGDEQYF.

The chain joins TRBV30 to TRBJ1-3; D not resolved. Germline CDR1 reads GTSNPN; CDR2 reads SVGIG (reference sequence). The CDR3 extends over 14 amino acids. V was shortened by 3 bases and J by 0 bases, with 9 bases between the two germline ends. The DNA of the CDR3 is TGTGCCTGGAGCACTGATTTCTCTGGAAACACCATATATTTT. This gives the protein CAWSTDFSGNTIYF.

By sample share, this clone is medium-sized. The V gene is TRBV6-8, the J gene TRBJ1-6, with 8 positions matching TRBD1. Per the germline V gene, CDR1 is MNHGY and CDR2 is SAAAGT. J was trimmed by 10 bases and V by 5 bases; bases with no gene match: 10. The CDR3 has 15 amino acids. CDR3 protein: CASSRDRTGRSPLHF. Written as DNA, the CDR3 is TGTGCCAGCAGTAGGGACAGGACAGGCAGGTCACCCCTCCACTTT.

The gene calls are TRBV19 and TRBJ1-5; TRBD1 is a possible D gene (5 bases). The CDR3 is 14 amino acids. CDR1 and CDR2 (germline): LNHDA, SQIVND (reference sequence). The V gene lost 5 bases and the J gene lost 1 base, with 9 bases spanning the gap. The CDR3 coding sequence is TGTGCCAGTAGTCACCGGGACAGCAATCAGCCCCAGCATTTT. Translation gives CASSHRDSNQPQHF. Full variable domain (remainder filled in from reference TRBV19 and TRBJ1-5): DGGITQSPKYLFRKEGQNVTLSCEQNLNHDAMYWYRQDPGQGLRLIYYSQIVNDFQKGDIAEGYSVSREKKESFPLTVTSAQKNPTAFYLCASSHRDSNQPQHFGDGTRLSIL.

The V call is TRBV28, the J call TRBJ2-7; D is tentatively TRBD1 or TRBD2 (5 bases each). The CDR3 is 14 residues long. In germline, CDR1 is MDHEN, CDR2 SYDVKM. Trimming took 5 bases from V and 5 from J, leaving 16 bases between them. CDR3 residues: CASSERGAEDEQYV. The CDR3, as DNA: TGTGCCAGCAGTGAGCGAGGGGCAGAGGACGAGCAGTACGTC.